The present TCR beta chain was sequenced within a study of blood T cell repertoires in COVID-19. Study-wide context: Some COVID-19 samples were acute and others convalescent; all came from the United States, Italy and Spain. Sample material is recorded as cDNA or gDNA derived from T cells, B-cell-depleted T cells, or PBMCs.

In the source study's methods: Counts of nucleated cells, estimated from reference gene primer amplification, were obtained. Libraries were prepared by immunoSEQ multiplex PCR; TCRdb keeps only in-frame clonotypes and omits some of them. D and trimming come from the DNA, and the V and J calls and clone size come from that table. The data contain tens of thousands of clones, approximately 82% of them singletons. The J segment lost 4 bases and the V segment lost 5 bases, leaving 7 bases of the junction unmatched. The CDR3 is made up of 14 amino acids. Germline lookup yields CDR1 MNHEY and CDR2 SMNVEV (reference sequence).

What was sequenced was peripheral blood. The TCR sequence derives from a human donor in a cohort sampled during active COVID-19. The chain employs TRBV27 and TRBJ2-7, with 8 bases identical to TRBD1. As DNA, the CDR3 is TGTGCCAGCAGTCTCCGGACAGGGAGGTACGAGCAGTACTTC. Amino acid sequence: CASSLRTGRYEQYF.